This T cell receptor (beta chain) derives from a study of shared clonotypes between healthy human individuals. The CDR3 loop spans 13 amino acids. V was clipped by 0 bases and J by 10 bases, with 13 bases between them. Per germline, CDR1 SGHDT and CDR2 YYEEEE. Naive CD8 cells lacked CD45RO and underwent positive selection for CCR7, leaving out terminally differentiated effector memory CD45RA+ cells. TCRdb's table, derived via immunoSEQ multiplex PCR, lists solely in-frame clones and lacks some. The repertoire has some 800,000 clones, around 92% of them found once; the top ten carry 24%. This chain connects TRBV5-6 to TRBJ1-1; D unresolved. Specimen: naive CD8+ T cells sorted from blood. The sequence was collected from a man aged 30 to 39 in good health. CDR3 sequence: CASSLGPDPGAFF. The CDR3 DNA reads TGTGCCAGCAGCTTGGGACCAGACCCCGGAGCTTTCTTT.